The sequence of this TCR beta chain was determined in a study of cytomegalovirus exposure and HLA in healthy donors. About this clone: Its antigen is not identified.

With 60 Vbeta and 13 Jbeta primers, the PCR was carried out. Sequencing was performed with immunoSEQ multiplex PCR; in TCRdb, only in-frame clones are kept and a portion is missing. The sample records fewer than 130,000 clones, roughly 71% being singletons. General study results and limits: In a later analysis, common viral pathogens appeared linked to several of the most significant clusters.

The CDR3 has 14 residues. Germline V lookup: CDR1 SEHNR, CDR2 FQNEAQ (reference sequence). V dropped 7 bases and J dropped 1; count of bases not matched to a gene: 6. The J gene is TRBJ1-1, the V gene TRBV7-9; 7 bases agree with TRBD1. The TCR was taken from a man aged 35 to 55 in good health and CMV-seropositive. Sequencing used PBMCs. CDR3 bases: TGTGCCAGCAACGCCCAGGGGGAGAACACTGAAGCTTTCTTT. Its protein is CASNAQGENTEAFF.